Listed below are T cell receptor beta chains from one sample, sequenced in a study of OX40 agonist ivuxolimab in advanced cancers. TCRdb's copy holds only in-frame clones and misses some; the assay was immunoSEQ multiplex PCR. The repertoire holds 53,000 or so clones, with about 88% as singletons. This sample comprised CD4+ or CD8+ T cells sorted from blood, obtained in a trial of the OX40 agonist ivuxolimab. These TCRs come from an adult with an advanced solid tumor such as melanoma, head and neck, liver or kidney cancer. The CDR3 runs from the conserved cysteine through the conserved F or W. D genes are given only for firm matches. Expanded clones get a size class; other rows say once, few or many, or leave the size out.

clone_size	d_call	v_call	j_call	cdr3_nt	cdr3_aa
.	.	TRBV6-6	TRBJ1-4	TGTGCCAGCAGTTCGGGGGAGGAGGAAAAACTGTTTTTT	CASSSGEEEKLFF
.	.	TRBV6-1	TRBJ2-7	TGTGCCAGTGCCCTCGAACAAGGCTACGAGCAGTACTTC	CASALEQGYEQYF
.	.	TRBV19	TRBJ2-6	TGTGCCAGTAGTTCGAGTGTGGTAGCTGGGGCCAACGTCCTGACTTTC	CASSSSVVAGANVLTF
.	.	TRBV19	TRBJ1-5	TGTGCCAGTAGTATAGCCGGGGGCGGGCGTCAGCCCCAGCATTTT	CASSIAGGGRQPQHF
.	.	TRBV10-3	TRBJ1-5	TGTGCCGCAAACAGGGATCTAAGTCAGCCCCAGCATTTT	CAANRDLSQPQHF
once	.	TRBV29-1	TRBJ2-5	TGCAGCGGGGGCACGGGAAGCGGAGAGACCCAGTACTTC	CSGGTGSGETQYF
.	.	TRBV5-1	TRBJ2-6	TGCGCCAGCAGCTTGCAGGGGCTCACTGGGGCCAACGTCCTGACTTTC	CASSLQGLTGANVLTF
.	TRBD1	TRBV6-6	TRBJ1-1	TGTGCCAGCAGCCGGGACAGGGGGAACACTGAAGCTTTCTTT	CASSRDRGNTEAFF
once	TRBD1	TRBV10-3	TRBJ2-5	TGTGCCACGACAGGGGGCGAGGAGACCCAGTACTTC	CATTGGEETQYF
once	.	TRBV19	TRBJ2-1	TGTGCCAGTAGCGGGAAACTAGCAATTGGGTACAATGAGCAGTTCTTC	CASSGKLAIGYNEQFF
.	TRBD1	TRBV7-2	TRBJ2-7	TGTGCCAGCAGCATCACAGGGGGCAAGTACGAGCAGTACTTC	CASSITGGKYEQYF
.	.	TRBV14	TRBJ1-1	TGTGCCAGCAGCCAAGAGAGGGGAACGGACACTGAAGCTTTCTTT	CASSQERGTDTEAFF
.	.	TRBV28	TRBJ2-7	TGTGCCAGCAGTTTTGGAGGGAGTCCCTACGAGCAGTACTTC	CASSFGGSPYEQYF
.	TRBD1	TRBV7-9	TRBJ2-7	TGTGCCAGCAGCTCCGCCGGGACAGGGGGTGGCGAGCAGTACTTC	CASSSAGTGGGEQYF
.	TRBD1	TRBV6-6	TRBJ1-1	TGTGCCAGCACCGTCGACGGGACAGGCTCTGAAGCTTTCTTT	CASTVDGTGSEAFF
.	.	TRBV5-1	TRBJ1-1	TGCGCCAGCAGCTTGAGCGGGGGCACTGAAGCTTTCTTT	CASSLSGGTEAFF
.	.	TRBV19	TRBJ1-1	TGTGCCAGTAGTATACCCTCGGGCACCGGTAGAGCTTTCTTT	CASSIPSGTGRAFF
once	.	TRBV2	TRBJ1-5	TGTGCCAGCAGTGAGGACAGTGATCAGCCCCAGCATTTT	CASSEDSDQPQHF
.	.	TRBV28	TRBJ2-3	TGTGCCAGTCTAGAGGGAGCCACAGATACGCAGTATTTT	CASLEGATDTQYF
.	TRBD2	TRBV6-5	TRBJ2-3	TGTGCCAGCAATTCAGCTAGCGGGGGGAAAGATACGCAGTATTTT	CASNSASGGKDTQYF
few	.	TRBV18	TRBJ1-5	TGTGCCAGCTCACCCTCGCAGAATAGCAATCAGCCCCAGCATTTT	CASSPSQNSNQPQHF
.	TRBD2	TRBV9	TRBJ2-5	TGTGCCAGCAGCGAAACCGGGACTAAAGAGACCCAGTACTTC	CASSETGTKETQYF
.	.	TRBV19	TRBJ1-5	TGTGCCAGTAGTCTAGGGGGAGGTAATCAGCCCCAGCATTTT	CASSLGGGNQPQHF
.	TRBD2	TRBV19	TRBJ2-2	TGTGCCACCGCGGGACTAGCGGGAAGTACCGGGGAGCTGTTTTTT	CATAGLAGSTGELFF
.	.	TRBV5-4	TRBJ1-2	TGTGCCAGCAGCTTCGTCGTTGGGGATGGCTACACCTTC	CASSFVVGDGYTF
.	.	TRBV7-2	TRBJ1-5	TGTGCCAGCAGGTCGGAGGGGTATAGCAATCAGCCCCAGCATTTT	CASRSEGYSNQPQHF
.	.	TRBV28	TRBJ1-1	TGTGCCAGCAGTGCCGCCACCGCTTTCTTT	CASSAATAFF
once	TRBD1	TRBV11-2	TRBJ2-4	TGTGCCAGCAGCTATGAAGCAGGGGGCAAAAACATTCAGTACTTC	CASSYEAGGKNIQYF
.	.	TRBV21-1	TRBJ2-7	TGTGCCAGCAGCAAATCACAGTCTCTTTACGAGCAGTACTTC	CASSKSQSLYEQYF
once	.	TRBV5-1	TRBJ1-3	TGCGCCAGCAGCTTGGAGGGTGGCTCTGGAAACACCATATATTTT	CASSLEGGSGNTIYF
.	.	TRBV28	TRBJ2-5	TGTGCCAGCAGCCGCCGACAGGGACTACAAGAGACCCAGTACTTC	CASSRRQGLQETQYF
.	.	TRBV6-5	TRBJ1-1	TGTGCCAGCAGTTACGGGACTACAGGGACCAACACTGAAGCTTTCTTT	CASSYGTTGTNTEAFF
.	TRBD1	TRBV5-1	TRBJ1-2	TGCGCCAGCAGCTTGGGGACAGGCTATGGCTACACCTTC	CASSLGTGYGYTF
.	TRBD1	TRBV6-1	TRBJ1-1	TGTGCCGGACGACAGGGGTTGGAGTACACTGAAGCTTTCTTT	CAGRQGLEYTEAFF
.	.	TRBV7-8	TRBJ2-3	TGTGCCAGCAGCTTAGGGGCAGATACGCAGTATTTT	CASSLGADTQYF
.	.	TRBV10-3	TRBJ2-7	TGTGCCATCGGGGCAGACAGCTCCTACGAGCAGTACTTC	CAIGADSSYEQYF
.	TRBD2	TRBV9	TRBJ2-1	TGTGCCAGCAGCGTAGATGGCGGGGGGGCGCATAATGAGCAGTTCTTC	CASSVDGGGAHNEQFF
few	.	TRBV2	TRBJ1-4	TGTGCCAGCAGTTCACCTCGTGGTCGGGTCGTTGAAAAACTGTTTTTT	CASSSPRGRVVEKLFF
.	.	TRBV6-6	TRBJ1-5	TGTGCCAGCAGTTACTCAAGTAATCAGCCCCAGCATTTT	CASSYSSNQPQHF
once	.	TRBV9	TRBJ2-7	TGTGCCAGCAGCGTGGGAGTGGGCAGAGTCTACGAGCAGTACTTC	CASSVGVGRVYEQYF
.	.	TRBV6-6	TRBJ2-5	TGTGCCAGCAGGGACCCCGGGCAAGAGACCCAGTACTTC	CASRDPGQETQYF
.	TRBD1	TRBV6-5	TRBJ1-4	TGTGCCAGCAGACCTGGACAGGGTAGAGGTGAAAAACTGTTTTTT	CASRPGQGRGEKLFF
.	.	TRBV6-5	TRBJ1-2	TGTGCCAGCAGTTACGGGGACCGCTACACCTTC	CASSYGDRYTF
.	TRBD2	TRBV7-9	TRBJ2-3	TGTGCCAGCAAACTCCCAAGGAGATTAGCGGGGGGGACAGATACGCAGTATTTT	CASKLPRRLAGGTDTQYF
.	.	TRBV27	TRBJ2-3	TGTGCCAGCTCTTACAGGGGAGGTAGCACAGATACGCAGTATTTT	CASSYRGGSTDTQYF
.	.	TRBV4-1	TRBJ2-3	TGCGCCAGCACAGGGCCGCCAGATACGCAGTATTTT	CASTGPPDTQYF
.	.	TRBV27	TRBJ1-5	TGTGCCAGCAGTCCGAACCCCTCCTCAGGCGAATTCTCCCATAGCAATCAGCCCCAGCATTTT	CASSPNPSSGEFSHSNQPQHF